The rows below give T cell receptor beta chains drawn from one sample of a study of T cells in Graves' hyperthyroidism and ophthalmopathy. In TCRdb, the multiplex PCR reads were re-called with MiXCR into one record per CDR3 protein. The data hold some 440,000 distinct CDR3 sequences, with 15% to 19% observed a single time. The sequenced sample consisted of blood. All receptors come from a woman aged 18-35 years with Graves' hyperthyroidism. CDR3s include the opening cysteine and the closing phenylalanine or tryptophan. The order of the fields is J gene, D gene, clone size, V gene, CDR3 DNA, CDR3 protein. A D gene is named only where the DNA matches it firmly. For some rows the clone size is stated as once, few or many, or as a class when expanded; others skip it.

j_call: TRBJ2-1; d_call: TRBD2; clone_size: many; v_call: TRBV3-1; cdr3_nt: TGTGCCAGCAGCCAAGGCCCCTCCCTTAGCGGGGGGGCCAATGAGCAGTTCTTC; cdr3_aa: CASSQGPSLSGGANEQFF
j_call: TRBJ2-7; d_call: TRBD1; clone_size: many; v_call: TRBV5-5; cdr3_nt: TGTGCCAGCAGCCCCCGACGGACAGGGGGCTACGAGCAGTACTTC; cdr3_aa: CASSPRRTGGYEQYF
j_call: TRBJ1-1; d_call: .; clone_size: many; v_call: TRBV3-1; cdr3_nt: TGTGCCAGCAGCCAATACAGGACGGTCACTGAAGCTTTCTTT; cdr3_aa: CASSQYRTVTEAFF
j_call: TRBJ1-1; d_call: .; clone_size: many; v_call: TRBV12-3/TRBV12-4; cdr3_nt: TGTGCCAGCGGGGGGGGGGGGTACACTGAAGCTTTCTTT; cdr3_aa: CASGGGGYTEAFF
j_call: TRBJ2-7; d_call: .; clone_size: many; v_call: TRBV12-3/TRBV12-4; cdr3_nt: TGTGCCAGCATCCAATCCGGCGGTTACGAGCAGTACTTC; cdr3_aa: CASIQSGGYEQYF
j_call: TRBJ2-7; d_call: .; clone_size: many; v_call: TRBV7-8; cdr3_nt: TGTGCCAGCAGCTTAGGCGGAGGAACCGGCCTCGAGCAGTACTTC; cdr3_aa: CASSLGGGTGLEQYF
j_call: TRBJ1-5; d_call: .; clone_size: .; v_call: TRBV28; cdr3_nt: TGTGCCAGCAGTATCCCTAGCAATCAGCCCCAGCATTTT; cdr3_aa: CASSIPSNQPQHF
j_call: TRBJ2-1; d_call: .; clone_size: many; v_call: TRBV27; cdr3_nt: TGTGCCAGCAGAATGGCGGGGTCTTACAATGAGCAGTTCTTC; cdr3_aa: CASRMAGSYNEQFF
j_call: TRBJ2-7; d_call: .; clone_size: .; v_call: TRBV27; cdr3_nt: TGTGCCAGCCAGCGGGACAAGTCCTACGAGCAGTACTTC; cdr3_aa: CASQRDKSYEQYF
j_call: TRBJ1-2; d_call: TRBD1; clone_size: many; v_call: TRBV12-3/TRBV12-4; cdr3_nt: TGTGCCAGCAGACTGACAGGGGGTAGGGGCTACACCTTC; cdr3_aa: CASRLTGGRGYTF
j_call: TRBJ2-1; d_call: TRBD1; clone_size: once; v_call: TRBV20-1; cdr3_nt: TGCAGTGCTAGAGTACAAAAATCCGGGACAGGGGATTTCAATGAGCAGTTCTTC; cdr3_aa: CSARVQKSGTGDFNEQFF
j_call: TRBJ1-5; d_call: TRBD1; clone_size: few; v_call: TRBV30; cdr3_nt: TGTGCCTGGAGGGATGGACAGGGGTCGAGGATCCAGCATTTT; cdr3_aa: CAWRDGQGSRIQHF
j_call: TRBJ1-2; d_call: .; clone_size: .; v_call: TRBV6-5; cdr3_nt: TGTGCCAGCAGTTACACCGTTTGGGGTAGCTATGGCTACACCTTC; cdr3_aa: CASSYTVWGSYGYTF
j_call: TRBJ1-6; d_call: .; clone_size: .; v_call: TRBV9; cdr3_nt: TGTGCCAGCAGCGTAGCCCCGTTTGGGGGTAATTCACCCCTCCACTTT; cdr3_aa: CASSVAPFGGNSPLHF
j_call: TRBJ1-5; d_call: .; clone_size: many; v_call: TRBV30; cdr3_nt: TGTGCCTGGAGCGGTAGCAATCAGCCCCAGCATTTT; cdr3_aa: CAWSGSNQPQHF
j_call: TRBJ2-7; d_call: .; clone_size: .; v_call: TRBV9; cdr3_nt: TGTGCCAGCAGTCCGGAGGATCGTGGGTACGGGCAGTACTTC; cdr3_aa: CASSPEDRGYGQYF
j_call: TRBJ2-1; d_call: TRBD1; clone_size: many; v_call: TRBV2; cdr3_nt: TGTGCCAGCTCCGGGACAGGGGGAAAAAATGAGCAGTTCTTC; cdr3_aa: CASSGTGGKNEQFF
j_call: TRBJ1-1; d_call: TRBD1; clone_size: many; v_call: TRBV5-1; cdr3_nt: TGCGCCAGCAGGCCACAGGGGAGCCCTGAAGCTTTCTTT; cdr3_aa: CASRPQGSPEAFF
j_call: TRBJ2-5; d_call: TRBD1; clone_size: many; v_call: TRBV6-1; cdr3_nt: TGTGCCTCCTCCCCGACAGGGACGGGAGAGACCCAGTACTTC; cdr3_aa: CASSPTGTGETQYF
j_call: TRBJ2-3; d_call: .; clone_size: many; v_call: TRBV10-3; cdr3_nt: TGTGCCATCAGCGCCTCGGGGGATTTAACAGATACGCAGTATTTT; cdr3_aa: CAISASGDLTDTQYF
j_call: TRBJ2-3; d_call: .; clone_size: many; v_call: TRBV2; cdr3_nt: TGTGCCAGCAGCGGTGTGGGAGACCGCACAGATACGCAGTATTTT; cdr3_aa: CASSGVGDRTDTQYF
j_call: TRBJ1-2; d_call: .; clone_size: many; v_call: TRBV2; cdr3_nt: TGTGCCAGCAGTGGGACAGCTGGCTACACCTTC; cdr3_aa: CASSGTAGYTF
j_call: TRBJ2-2; d_call: .; clone_size: .; v_call: TRBV9; cdr3_nt: TGTGCCAGCAGACCTTCAGGCGGGGAGCTGTTTTTT; cdr3_aa: CASRPSGGELFF
j_call: TRBJ2-7; d_call: TRBD2; clone_size: many; v_call: TRBV27; cdr3_nt: TGTGCCAGCAGCACAGGGGAAACTAGCGGGGTGACCTACGAGCAGTACTTC; cdr3_aa: CASSTGETSGVTYEQYF
j_call: TRBJ1-6; d_call: .; clone_size: few; v_call: TRBV4-2; cdr3_nt: TGTGCCAGCAGCCAAGATCCGGGTGACACGGGTTCACCCCTCCACTTT; cdr3_aa: CASSQDPGDTGSPLHF
j_call: TRBJ1-4; d_call: .; clone_size: many; v_call: TRBV4-1; cdr3_nt: TGCGCCAGCAGCCAAGATCGGCATAGAAATGAAAAACTGTTTTTT; cdr3_aa: CASSQDRHRNEKLFF
j_call: TRBJ1-4; d_call: .; clone_size: many; v_call: TRBV6-1; cdr3_nt: TGTGCCAGCAGTCCCCGGGGAAGGGAAGGAAAACTGTTTTTT; cdr3_aa: CASSPRGREGKLFF
j_call: TRBJ1-5; d_call: TRBD1; clone_size: many; v_call: TRBV19; cdr3_nt: TGTGCCAGTAGCCAGGGACAGGGTAGACATCAGCCCCAGCATTTT; cdr3_aa: CASSQGQGRHQPQHF
j_call: TRBJ2-1; d_call: .; clone_size: many; v_call: TRBV9; cdr3_nt: TGTGCCAGCAGCGTAGGTGGGGGGCTCGACAATGAGCAGTTCTTC; cdr3_aa: CASSVGGGLDNEQFF
j_call: TRBJ2-7; d_call: TRBD2; clone_size: many; v_call: TRBV27; cdr3_nt: TGTGCCAGCGCCACTAGCGGGGGGAGCTCCTACGAGCAGTACTTC; cdr3_aa: CASATSGGSSYEQYF
j_call: TRBJ2-7; d_call: .; clone_size: few; v_call: TRBV20-1; cdr3_nt: TGCAGTGTTAGTACAGGCCTCTACGAGCAGTACTTC; cdr3_aa: CSVSTGLYEQYF
j_call: TRBJ1-4; d_call: .; clone_size: .; v_call: TRBV6-1; cdr3_nt: TGTGCCAGCAGACCCTACAGGGATTCTAATGAAAAACTGTTTTTT; cdr3_aa: CASRPYRDSNEKLFF
j_call: TRBJ1-6; d_call: .; clone_size: many; v_call: TRBV12-3/TRBV12-4; cdr3_nt: TGTGCCAGCAGTTTAACGGGGCGCTTAAATTCACCCCTCCACTTT; cdr3_aa: CASSLTGRLNSPLHF
j_call: TRBJ1-1; d_call: .; clone_size: many; v_call: TRBV30; cdr3_nt: TGTGCCTGGAGCGGTTTCAACACTGAAGCTTTCTTT; cdr3_aa: CAWSGFNTEAFF
j_call: TRBJ2-3; d_call: .; clone_size: .; v_call: TRBV30; cdr3_nt: TGTGCCTGGAGTCCTACTAGTCGGCGCACAGATACGCAGTATTTT; cdr3_aa: CAWSPTSRRTDTQYF
j_call: TRBJ1-4; d_call: .; clone_size: many; v_call: TRBV2; cdr3_nt: TGTGCCAGCGGAGACCCAGGGTCGAATGAAAAACTGTTTTTT; cdr3_aa: CASGDPGSNEKLFF
j_call: TRBJ2-5; d_call: .; clone_size: many; v_call: TRBV12-3/TRBV12-4; cdr3_nt: TGTGCCAGCAGTTTTACGGGACCCCAAGAGACCCAGTACTTC; cdr3_aa: CASSFTGPQETQYF
j_call: TRBJ2-1; d_call: .; clone_size: few; v_call: TRBV4-1; cdr3_nt: TGCGCCAGCAGCGGGGAAGCGGTGTCCTACAATGAGCAGTTCTTC; cdr3_aa: CASSGEAVSYNEQFF
j_call: TRBJ2-6; d_call: TRBD2; clone_size: many; v_call: TRBV2; cdr3_nt: TGTGCCAGCACCCCGCCAACCTTGAGGGAGGGCTCTGGGGCCAACGTCCTGACTTTC; cdr3_aa: CASTPPTLREGSGANVLTF
j_call: TRBJ2-1; d_call: TRBD2; clone_size: .; v_call: TRBV3-1; cdr3_nt: TGTGCCAGCAGCCAAGGGACTAGCGGGAGATTCCATGAGCAGTTCTTC; cdr3_aa: CASSQGTSGRFHEQFF
j_call: TRBJ2-3; d_call: TRBD2; clone_size: many; v_call: TRBV11-2; cdr3_nt: TGTGCCAGCAGCTTAGTACCAGCGGGAGGAGGAACAGATACGCAGTATTTT; cdr3_aa: CASSLVPAGGGTDTQYF
j_call: TRBJ2-6; d_call: TRBD1; clone_size: .; v_call: TRBV6-1; cdr3_nt: TGTGCCAGCAGTGCGCGGATAACCAGACAGGGGGGAAGCTCTGGGGCCAACGTCCTGACTTTC; cdr3_aa: CASSARITRQGGSSGANVLTF
j_call: TRBJ2-7; d_call: .; clone_size: many; v_call: TRBV7-2; cdr3_nt: TGTGCCAGCAGCTTAGCGCGAACAGCACCCTACGAGCAGTACTTC; cdr3_aa: CASSLARTAPYEQYF
j_call: TRBJ2-2; d_call: TRBD2; clone_size: many; v_call: TRBV10-3; cdr3_nt: TGTGCCATCAGTGACCCCTTAGCGGGGGGGAGCACCGGGGAGCTGTTTTTT; cdr3_aa: CAISDPLAGGSTGELFF
j_call: TRBJ2-1; d_call: .; clone_size: many; v_call: TRBV2; cdr3_nt: TGTGCCAGCAGTGAACTTCAGGGTGTGCGTGAGCAGTTCTTC; cdr3_aa: CASSELQGVREQFF
j_call: TRBJ1-3; d_call: TRBD1; clone_size: .; v_call: TRBV10-3; cdr3_nt: TGTGCCATCAGTCTGGGACAGTTCTCTGGAAACACCATATATTTT; cdr3_aa: CAISLGQFSGNTIYF
j_call: TRBJ1-5; d_call: .; clone_size: many; v_call: TRBV12-3/TRBV12-4; cdr3_nt: TGTGCCAGCAGCCACGACCAGGGGAGGATGGTGCAGCCCCAGCATTTT; cdr3_aa: CASSHDQGRMVQPQHF
j_call: TRBJ2-1; d_call: TRBD2; clone_size: few; v_call: TRBV20-1; cdr3_nt: TGCAGTGCTGAAAGCCCCGGGACTAGCCTCTACAATGAGCAGTTCTTC; cdr3_aa: CSAESPGTSLYNEQFF
j_call: TRBJ2-1; d_call: .; clone_size: few; v_call: TRBV19; cdr3_nt: TGTGCCAGTAGTATAAGGGGGAGGGGTGGGGATGAGCAGTTCTTC; cdr3_aa: CASSIRGRGGDEQFF
j_call: TRBJ2-7; d_call: .; clone_size: many; v_call: TRBV5-1; cdr3_nt: TGCGCCAGCAGCTTGGAAGCGGACGAGCAGTACTTC; cdr3_aa: CASSLEADEQYF
j_call: TRBJ1-4; d_call: .; clone_size: many; v_call: TRBV20-1; cdr3_nt: TGCAGTGCTAGAGATGCGGCAACTAATGAAAAACTGTTTTTT; cdr3_aa: CSARDAATNEKLFF
j_call: TRBJ2-4; d_call: .; clone_size: few; v_call: TRBV6-5; cdr3_nt: TGTGCCAGCAGTTACCTCCATGAGAGAATAGCCAAAAACATTCAGTACTTC; cdr3_aa: CASSYLHERIAKNIQYF